The rows below give T cell receptor beta chains drawn from one sample of a study of blood T cell repertoires in COVID-19. Generated by immunoSEQ multiplex PCR, the TCRdb table keeps only in-frame clones and is missing some. The sample contains 150,000 or so clones, 75% to 90% of which appear only once. Material: PBMCs or T cells enriched from blood (not recorded which). The source of these receptors is an older man who had been exposed to COVID-19. CDR3s include the opening cysteine and the closing phenylalanine or tryptophan. A D gene is named only where the DNA matches it firmly. The size entry is marked missing in some rows and otherwise reads once, few, many or a size class.

d_call,clone_size,cdr3_length,v_call,j_call,cdr3_aa,cdr3_nt
TRBD1,.,13,TRBV7-2,TRBJ1-4,CASNNARGPQLFF,TGTGCCAGCAACAACGCCAGGGGGCCCCAACTGTTTTTT
.,once,12,TRBV3-1/TRBV3-2,TRBJ2-7,CASSQPSSEQYF,TGTGCCAGCAGCCAACCTTCCTCCGAGCAGTACTTC
.,.,12,TRBV12-3/TRBV12-4,TRBJ1-2,CASSPGTDGYTF,TGTGCCAGCAGTCCAGGGACTGATGGCTACACCTTC
.,.,14,TRBV5-1,TRBJ1-2,CASSLAGESYGYTF,TGCGCCAGCAGCTTGGCCGGGGAGAGCTATGGCTACACCTTC
TRBD2,.,16,TRBV7-2,TRBJ2-3,CASSPTLALSTDTQYF,TGTGCCAGCAGCCCAACACTAGCGCTCTCCACAGATACGCAGTATTTT
TRBD1,.,14,TRBV19,TRBJ1-6,CASSIGQALSPLHF,TGTGCCAGTAGTATCGGACAGGCCCTTTCACCCCTCCACTTT
.,.,14,TRBV29-1,TRBJ2-1,CSVDPGHTSGEQFF,TGCAGCGTCGACCCGGGACATACGTCGGGTGAGCAGTTCTTC
TRBD1,.,14,TRBV7-8,TRBJ1-2,CASSSRTGTDGYTF,TGTGCCAGCAGCTCGCGGACAGGGACGGATGGCTACACCTTC
TRBD2,.,14,TRBV5-1,TRBJ2-4,CASSAGLAINIQYF,TGCGCCAGCAGCGCGGGACTAGCAATAAACATTCAGTACTTC
.,.,13,TRBV3-1/TRBV3-2,TRBJ2-7,CASSPLGGYEQYF,TGTGCCAGCAGCCCCCTCGGCGGCTACGAGCAGTACTTC
TRBD1,.,15,TRBV14,TRBJ1-2,CASSQVQRQGRGYTF,TGTGCCAGCAGCCAAGTCCAGAGACAGGGAAGGGGCTACACCTTC
.,few,14,TRBV3-1/TRBV3-2,TRBJ2-1,CASSYASSYNEQFF,TGTGCCAGCAGCTATGCTAGCTCCTACAATGAGCAGTTCTTC
.,.,11,TRBV18,TRBJ2-1,CASSLNNEQFF,TGTGCCAGCTCACTCAACAATGAGCAGTTCTTC
.,.,15,TRBV7-2,TRBJ1-4,CASSTRGYVDEKLFF,TGTGCCAGCAGCACCCGGGGGTACGTGGATGAAAAACTGTTTTTT
TRBD1,few,16,TRBV7-2,TRBJ1-5,CASSLVGQYSNQPQHF,TGTGCCAGCAGCTTAGTGGGACAGTATAGCAATCAGCCCCAGCATTTT
TRBD2,.,16,TRBV10-1,TRBJ2-1,CASSGTLAGNYNEQFF,TGCGCCAGCAGTGGGACCCTAGCGGGGAACTACAATGAGCAGTTCTTC
.,.,15,TRBV13,TRBJ2-1,CASSWGLPTYNEQFF,TGTGCCAGCAGCTGGGGACTGCCTACTTACAATGAGCAGTTCTTC
.,.,15,TRBV7-9,TRBJ2-5,CASSLAGQIQETQYF,TGTGCCAGCAGCTTAGCGGGGCAAATTCAAGAGACCCAGTACTTC
TRBD1,.,15,TRBV5-1,TRBJ1-1,CASSSAQGVNTEAFF,TGCGCCAGCAGTTCAGCTCAGGGGGTAAACACTGAAGCTTTCTTT
.,.,14,TRBV7-9,TRBJ2-7,CASSSPPGDYEQYF,TGTGCCAGCAGCTCACCCCCGGGAGACTACGAGCAGTACTTC
TRBD2,.,17,TRBV23-1,TRBJ2-2,CASSQSLEREGVGELFF,TGCGCCAGCAGTCAAAGTTTGGAGCGGGAGGGGGTCGGGGAGCTGTTTTTT
.,.,18,TRBV7-7,TRBJ2-3,CASSLGDSRPTSTDTQYF,TGTGCCAGCAGCTTAGGGGACTCCAGGCCTACTAGCACAGATACGCAGTATTTT
.,.,15,TRBV27,TRBJ2-5,CASSARDARGETQYF,TGTGCCAGCAGTGCGCGGGACGCCAGAGGGGAGACCCAGTACTTC
.,.,13,TRBV29-1,TRBJ1-3,CSAAGLLGNTIYF,TGCAGCGCAGCAGGCTTACTTGGAAACACCATATATTTT
.,.,16,TRBV30,TRBJ1-5,CAWSVPGQHSNQPQHF,TGTGCCTGGAGTGTACCCGGACAGCATAGCAATCAGCCCCAGCATTTT
TRBD1,.,15,TRBV9,TRBJ1-6,CASSVEGTGQSPLHF,TGTGCCAGCAGCGTAGAGGGGACAGGCCAATCACCCCTCCACTTT
.,once,14,TRBV7-9,TRBJ1-3,CASSLSGQGNTIYF,TGTGCCAGCAGCTTATCCGGACAGGGAAACACCATATATTTT
.,.,13,TRBV7-8,TRBJ2-3,CASRPQRTDTQYF,TGTGCCAGCAGGCCACAGCGCACAGATACGCAGTATTTT
TRBD2,.,15,TRBV5-4,TRBJ2-3,CASSLEGTRVDTQYF,TGTGCCAGCAGCCTGGAGGGGACTAGGGTGGATACGCAGTATTTT
TRBD2,.,15,TRBV4-1,TRBJ2-7,CASSPGRGASYEQYF,TGCGCCAGCAGCCCAGGGCGGGGGGCCTCCTACGAGCAGTACTTC
TRBD2,.,15,TRBV19,TRBJ2-5,CASSILAGAQETQYF,TGTGCCAGTAGTATACTAGCGGGGGCACAAGAGACCCAGTACTTC
TRBD1,.,15,TRBV6-1,TRBJ1-4,CASSEAGTGGVKLFF,TGTGCCAGCAGTGAAGCAGGGACAGGGGGGGTCAAACTGTTTTTT
TRBD1,few,15,TRBV19,TRBJ1-2,CASSKRTGANYGYTF,TGTGCCAGTAGTAAACGGACAGGGGCGAACTATGGCTACACCTTC
.,once,12,TRBV18,TRBJ2-7,CASSPYGYEQYF,TGTGCCAGCTCACCCTACGGGTACGAGCAGTACTTC
TRBD1,.,15,TRBV19,TRBJ1-3,CASSTGTGDGNTIYF,TGTGCCAGTAGTACCGGGACAGGGGACGGAAACACCATATATTTT
.,.,15,TRBV5-5,TRBJ1-3,CASSLVPGPGNTIYF,TGTGCCAGCAGCTTGGTTCCAGGGCCGGGAAACACCATATATTTT
.,.,16,TRBV5-6,TRBJ2-3,CASSLTGVYVADTQYF,TGTGCCAGCAGCTTAACGGGGGTATATGTTGCAGATACGCAGTATTTT
.,once,12,TRBV9,TRBJ1-2,CASSVEAGGYTF,TGTGCCAGCAGCGTAGAGGCGGGTGGCTACACCTTC
.,.,16,TRBV7-8,TRBJ1-1,CASNTGARRGNTEAFF,TGTGCCAGCAACACCGGGGCCCGGAGGGGGAACACTGAAGCTTTCTTT
TRBD1,.,15,TRBV5-6,TRBJ1-2,CASSSRQGRNYGYTF,TGTGCCAGCAGCTCCCGACAGGGACGGAACTATGGCTACACCTTC
.,.,17,TRBV9,TRBJ2-3,CASSVVDGRVVADTQYF,TGTGCCAGCAGCGTAGTTGATGGCAGGGTGGTGGCAGATACGCAGTATTTT
.,.,10,TRBV20-1,TRBJ2-1,CSASPREQFF,TGCAGTGCCTCCCCCCGTGAGCAGTTCTTC
.,.,16,TRBV11-2,TRBJ1-2,CASSLVQGAANYGYTF,TGTGCCAGCAGCTTAGTCCAGGGCGCCGCTAACTATGGCTACACCTTC
TRBD2,.,17,TRBV2,TRBJ2-7,CASSEAISGGYSYEQYF,TGTGCCAGCAGTGAAGCCATAAGCGGGGGCTACTCCTACGAGCAGTACTTC
.,.,15,TRBV7-2,TRBJ2-7,CASSREGDAWYEQYF,TGTGCCAGCAGTCGAGAGGGGGACGCTTGGTACGAGCAGTACTTC
TRBD1,once,15,TRBV19,TRBJ2-7,CASSRGQGSPYEQYF,TGTGCCAGTAGTCGAGGACAGGGGTCGCCCTACGAGCAGTACTTC
TRBD1,once,15,TRBV27,TRBJ2-2,CASSVQGAIAGELFF,TGTGCCAGCAGTGTACAGGGGGCGATAGCCGGGGAGCTGTTTTTT
.,once,15,TRBV18,TRBJ2-3,CASSPSWTGTDTQYF,TGTGCCAGCTCACCCTCCTGGACAGGCACAGATACGCAGTATTTT
.,.,14,TRBV25-1,TRBJ1-2,CASSEYWAGIGYTF,TGTGCCAGCAGTGAATATTGGGCCGGAATTGGCTACACCTTC
.,.,14,TRBV7-2,TRBJ1-3,CASSPTGTPVVWYF,TGTGCCAGCAGCCCCACCGGGACACCAGTCGTTTGGTATTTT
TRBD1,.,14,TRBV14,TRBJ2-7,CASSPTGAPYEQYF,TGTGCCAGCAGCCCGACAGGGGCCCCCTACGAGCAGTACTTC
.,.,16,TRBV9,TRBJ1-4,CASSVEGGAPNEKLFF,TGTGCCAGCAGCGTAGAAGGGGGGGCCCCTAATGAAAAACTGTTTTTT
TRBD2,.,16,TRBV4-1,TRBJ2-7,CASSQGLAGGAYEQYF,TGCGCCAGCAGCCAAGGGCTAGCGGGAGGAGCCTACGAGCAGTACTTC
.,.,15,TRBV25-1,TRBJ2-7,CASSESEVSTREQYF,TGTGCCAGCAGTGAGTCAGAGGTATCTACAAGGGAGCAGTACTTC
.,.,18,TRBV18,TRBJ1-5,CASSPPVQGSRDNQPQHF,TGTGCCAGCTCACCACCAGTACAGGGATCAAGGGACAATCAGCCCCAGCATTTT
.,.,13,TRBV20-1,TRBJ1-2,CSASFGPNASGTF,TGCAGTGCTAGTTTTGGGCCAAACGCCAGCGGAACCTTC
.,few,13,TRBV12-3/TRBV12-4,TRBJ2-1,CASSLGLNNEQFF,TGTGCCAGCAGTTTGGGACTTAATAATGAGCAGTTCTTC
TRBD1,.,11,TRBV12-3/TRBV12-4,TRBJ1-1,CASSSRGEAFF,TGTGCCAGCAGTTCCAGGGGGGAAGCTTTCTTT